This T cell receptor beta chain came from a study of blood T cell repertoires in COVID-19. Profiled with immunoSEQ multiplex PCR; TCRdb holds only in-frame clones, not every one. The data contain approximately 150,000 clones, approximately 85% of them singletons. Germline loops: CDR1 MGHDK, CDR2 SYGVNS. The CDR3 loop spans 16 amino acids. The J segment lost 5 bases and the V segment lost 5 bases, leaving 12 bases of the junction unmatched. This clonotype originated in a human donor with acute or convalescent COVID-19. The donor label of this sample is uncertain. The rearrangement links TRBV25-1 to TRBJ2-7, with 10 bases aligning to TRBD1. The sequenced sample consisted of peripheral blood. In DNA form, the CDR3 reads TGTGCCAGCAGTCCAAAATGGGACAGGGGTGTCCACGAGCAGTACTTC. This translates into CASSPKWDRGVHEQYF.